This entry is about one T cell receptor beta chain. Its antigen is not identified. Losses at the gene ends were 2 bases for V and 2 bases for J; bases not matched to a gene: 6. The CDR3 loop spans 15 amino acids. Per the germline V gene, CDR1 is SQVTM and CDR2 is ANQGSEA. This sample stems from a study of cytomegalovirus exposure and HLA in healthy donors. Broader study findings: In an earlier analysis, about 87% or about 30%: the productive usage of most TCR beta V segments. Indistinguishable V segments, including TRBV6-2 and TRBV6-3, were excluded. A later analysis reported that several of the most significant clusters appeared to be linked to common viral pathogens, among them Epstein-Barr virus.

Use of 60 Vbeta and 13 Jbeta primers characterized the PCR. TCRdb keeps only in-frame clones here, not all; method: immunoSEQ multiplex PCR. This table holds about 55,000 clones. This sequence originates from a man aged 50-60 years in good health and CMV-seropositive. The specimen sequenced was PBMCs. This rearrangement joins TRBV29-1 to TRBJ2-7; 10 bases are shared with TRBD2. The CDR3 DNA reads as TGCAGCGTTGAACTAGCGGGAGAGAACGCCTACGAGCAGTACTTC. Protein sequence: CSVELAGENAYEQYF.